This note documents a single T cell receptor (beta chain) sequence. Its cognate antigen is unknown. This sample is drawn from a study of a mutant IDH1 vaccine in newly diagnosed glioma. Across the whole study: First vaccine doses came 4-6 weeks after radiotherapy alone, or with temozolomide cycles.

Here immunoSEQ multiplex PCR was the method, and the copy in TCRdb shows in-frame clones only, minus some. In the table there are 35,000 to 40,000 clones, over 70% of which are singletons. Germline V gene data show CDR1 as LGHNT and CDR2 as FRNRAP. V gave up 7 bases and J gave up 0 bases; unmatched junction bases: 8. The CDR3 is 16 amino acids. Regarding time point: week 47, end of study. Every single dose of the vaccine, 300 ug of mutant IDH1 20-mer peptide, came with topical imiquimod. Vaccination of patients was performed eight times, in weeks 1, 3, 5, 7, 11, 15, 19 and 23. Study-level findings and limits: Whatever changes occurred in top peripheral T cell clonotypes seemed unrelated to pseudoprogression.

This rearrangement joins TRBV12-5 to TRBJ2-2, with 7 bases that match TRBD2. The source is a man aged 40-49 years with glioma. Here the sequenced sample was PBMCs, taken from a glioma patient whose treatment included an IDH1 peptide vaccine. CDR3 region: CASENGDYANTGELFF. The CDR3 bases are TGTGCTAGTGAGAATGGGGACTATGCGAACACCGGGGAGCTGTTTTTT.